One and the same sample provided the 5 T cell receptor beta chains below, sequenced in a study of blood T cell repertoires in COVID-19. Libraries were prepared by immunoSEQ multiplex PCR; TCRdb keeps only in-frame clonotypes and omits some of them. The repertoire holds about 170,000 clones, with around four fifths as singletons. Source material: peripheral blood. The receptors shown here come from a woman aged 80 or older with COVID-19, enrolled during active disease.

This chain joins TRBV19 and TRBJ1-4; D gene ambiguous. The germline V gene encodes CDR1 LNHDA and CDR2 SQIVND (reference sequence). This CDR3 has 15 amino acids. Trimming removed 4 bases at V and 0 bases at J, with 9 bases between. CDR3 in DNA: TGTGCCAGTAGTACTAAGGGAGCAACTAATGAAAAACTGTTTTTT. Encoded protein: CASSTKGATNEKLFF.

This clone was counted between two and nine times. V is TRBV3-1 (or the pseudogene TRBV3-2) and J is TRBJ2-2; 11 positions match TRBD2. Germline loops: CDR1 LGHDT, CDR2 YNNKEL (reference sequence). The CDR3 length is 18 residues. V lost 1 base and J lost 7; bases outside the gene matches: 11. Here the CDR3 DNA reads TGTGCCAGCAGCCAAGGGCCTAGCCTAGCGGGAGGTAACGGGGAGCTGTTTTTT. The encoded protein is CASSQGPSLAGGNGELFF.

This rearrangement joins TRBV19 to TRBJ2-1, with TRBD2 matching 8 bases. Per the germline V gene, CDR1 is LNHDA and CDR2 is SQIVND (reference sequence). V shed 9 bases and J 6 bases; nucleotides not matched to a gene: 13. This CDR3 is built from 15 residues. In nucleotides, the CDR3 is TGTGCCAGCCGGGGGGGCTTAGGGCGGGGCAATGAGCAGTTCTTC. Translated: CASRGGLGRGNEQFF. The full variable domain, in which reference TRBV19 and TRBJ2-1 provide the parts outside the CDR3, is DGGITQSPKYLFRKEGQNVTLSCEQNLNHDAMYWYRQDPGQGLRLIYYSQIVNDFQKGDIAEGYSVSREKKESFPLTVTSAQKNPTAFYLCASRGGLGRGNEQFFGPGTRLTVL.

The chain carries TRBV27 and TRBJ1-3; a possible D gene is TRBD1 (5 bases). Germline CDR1 and CDR2: MNHEY and SMNVEV (reference sequence). The CDR3 has 14 residues. With 6 bases removed from V and 7 bases from J, the gap between germline ends came to 16 bases. For the CDR3, the DNA is TGTGCCAGCAGACCACAGGCGGAGAGGAACACCATATATTTT. It translates to CASRPQAERNTIYF.

This clone was detected only once. The V gene is TRBV2, the J gene TRBJ2-5; 9 bases are shared with TRBD1. The CDR3 totals 14 residues. V shed 5 bases and J 4 bases; nucleotides not matched to a gene: 5. CDR1 is SNHLY, CDR2 FYNNEI, per germline. The CDR3 DNA is TGTGCCAGCAGTCTCCTGACAGGGGGAGAGACCCAGTACTTC. Translating it yields CASSLLTGGETQYF.